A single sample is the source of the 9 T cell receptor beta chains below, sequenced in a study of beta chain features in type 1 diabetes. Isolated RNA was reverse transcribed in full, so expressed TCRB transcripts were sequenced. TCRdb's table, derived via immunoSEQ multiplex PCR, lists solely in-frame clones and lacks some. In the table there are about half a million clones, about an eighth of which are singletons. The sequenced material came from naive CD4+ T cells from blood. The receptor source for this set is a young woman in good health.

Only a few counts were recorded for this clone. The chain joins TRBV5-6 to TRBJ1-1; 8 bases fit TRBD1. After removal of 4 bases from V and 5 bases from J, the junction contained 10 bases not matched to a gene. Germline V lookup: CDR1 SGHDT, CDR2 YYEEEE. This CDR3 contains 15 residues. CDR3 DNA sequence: TGTGCCAGCAGCCTTTTAGGCAGGGGGCAGACTGAAGCTTTCTTT. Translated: CASSLLGRGQTEAFF.

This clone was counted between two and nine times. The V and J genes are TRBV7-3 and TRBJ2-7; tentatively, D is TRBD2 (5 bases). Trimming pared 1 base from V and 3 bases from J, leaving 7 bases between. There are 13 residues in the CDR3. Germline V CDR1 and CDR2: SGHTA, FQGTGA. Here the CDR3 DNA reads TGTGCCAGCAGCTTAATAGGGAGCTACGAGCAGTACTTC. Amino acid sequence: CASSLIGSYEQYF.

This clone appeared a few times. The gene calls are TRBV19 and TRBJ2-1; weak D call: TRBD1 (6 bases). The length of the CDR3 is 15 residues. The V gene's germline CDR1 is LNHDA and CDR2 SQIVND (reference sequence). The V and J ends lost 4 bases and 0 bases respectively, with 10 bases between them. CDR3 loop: CASSTGQPSYNEQFF. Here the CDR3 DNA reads TGTGCCAGTAGTACAGGACAGCCCTCCTACAATGAGCAGTTCTTC.

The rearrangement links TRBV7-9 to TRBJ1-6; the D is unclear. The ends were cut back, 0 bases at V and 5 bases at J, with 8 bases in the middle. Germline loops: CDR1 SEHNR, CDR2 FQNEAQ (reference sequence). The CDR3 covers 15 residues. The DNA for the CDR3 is TGTGCCAGCAGCTTAGCTAGATCGAATAATTCACCCCTCCACTTT. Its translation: CASSLARSNNSPLHF. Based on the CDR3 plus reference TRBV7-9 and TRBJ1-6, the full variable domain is DTGVSQNPRHKITKRGQNVTFRCDPISEHNRLYWYRQTLGQGPEFLTYFQNEAQLEKSRLLSDRFSAERPKGSFSTLEIQRTEQGDSAMYLCASSLARSNNSPLHFGNGTRLTVT.

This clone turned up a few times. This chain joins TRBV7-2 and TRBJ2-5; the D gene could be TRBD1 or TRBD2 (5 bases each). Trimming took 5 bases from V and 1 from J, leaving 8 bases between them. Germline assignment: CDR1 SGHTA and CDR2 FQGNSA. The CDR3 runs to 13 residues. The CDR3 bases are TGTGCCAGCAGCGCAGGGACCCAAGAGACCCAGTACTTC. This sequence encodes CASSAGTQETQYF.

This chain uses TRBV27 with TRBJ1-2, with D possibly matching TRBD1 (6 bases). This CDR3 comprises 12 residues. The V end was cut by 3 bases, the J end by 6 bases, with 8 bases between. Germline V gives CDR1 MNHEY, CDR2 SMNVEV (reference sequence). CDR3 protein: CASSFRGDGYTF. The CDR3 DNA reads TGTGCCAGCAGTTTCAGGGGTGATGGCTACACCTTC.

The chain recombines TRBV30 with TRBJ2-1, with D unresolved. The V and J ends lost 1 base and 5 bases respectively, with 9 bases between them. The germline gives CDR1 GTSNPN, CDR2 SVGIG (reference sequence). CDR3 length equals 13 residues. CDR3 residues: CAWSARLDNEQFF. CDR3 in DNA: TGTGCCTGGAGTGCCAGGCTTGACAATGAGCAGTTCTTC.

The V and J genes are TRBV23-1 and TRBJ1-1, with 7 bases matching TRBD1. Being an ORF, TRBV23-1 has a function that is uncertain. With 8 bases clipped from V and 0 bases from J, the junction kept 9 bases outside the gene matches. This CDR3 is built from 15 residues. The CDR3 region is CASRQGGYMNTEAFF. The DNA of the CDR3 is TGCGCCAGCCGACAGGGAGGGTACATGAACACTGAAGCTTTCTTT.

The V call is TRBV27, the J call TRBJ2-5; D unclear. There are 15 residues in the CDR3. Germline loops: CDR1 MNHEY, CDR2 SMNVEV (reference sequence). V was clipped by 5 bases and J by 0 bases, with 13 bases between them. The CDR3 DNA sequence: TGTGCCAGCAGTCCCCTGGATGGGTACCAAGAGACCCAGTACTTC. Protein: CASSPLDGYQETQYF.